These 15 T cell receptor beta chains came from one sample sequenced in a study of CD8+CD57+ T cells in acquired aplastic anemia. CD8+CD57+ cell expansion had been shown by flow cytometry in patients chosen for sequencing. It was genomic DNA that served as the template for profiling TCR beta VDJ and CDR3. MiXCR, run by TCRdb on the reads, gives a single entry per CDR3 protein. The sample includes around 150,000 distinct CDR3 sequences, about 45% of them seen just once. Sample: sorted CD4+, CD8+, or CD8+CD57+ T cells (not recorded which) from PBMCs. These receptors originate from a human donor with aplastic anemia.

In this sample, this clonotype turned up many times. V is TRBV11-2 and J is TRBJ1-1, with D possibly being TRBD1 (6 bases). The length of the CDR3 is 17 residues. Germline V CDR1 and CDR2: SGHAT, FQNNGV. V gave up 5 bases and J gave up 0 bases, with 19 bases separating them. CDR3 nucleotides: TGTGCCAGCAGCGCACAGCCGGGGGGCTCGATGAACACTGAAGCTTTCTTT. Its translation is CASSAQPGGSMNTEAFF.

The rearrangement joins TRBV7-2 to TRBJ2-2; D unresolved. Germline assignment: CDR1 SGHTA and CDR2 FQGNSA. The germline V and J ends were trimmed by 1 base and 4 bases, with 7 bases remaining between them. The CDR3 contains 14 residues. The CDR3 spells CASSLGLSTGELFF. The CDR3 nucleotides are TGTGCCAGCAGCTTAGGACTCTCCACCGGGGAGCTGTTTTTT.

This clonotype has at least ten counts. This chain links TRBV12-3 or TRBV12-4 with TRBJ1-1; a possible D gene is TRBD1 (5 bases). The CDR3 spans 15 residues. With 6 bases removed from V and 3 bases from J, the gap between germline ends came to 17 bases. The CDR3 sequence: CASSLNQGGDTEAFF. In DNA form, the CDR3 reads TGTGCCAGCAGCCTAAATCAGGGTGGTGACACTGAAGCTTTCTTT.

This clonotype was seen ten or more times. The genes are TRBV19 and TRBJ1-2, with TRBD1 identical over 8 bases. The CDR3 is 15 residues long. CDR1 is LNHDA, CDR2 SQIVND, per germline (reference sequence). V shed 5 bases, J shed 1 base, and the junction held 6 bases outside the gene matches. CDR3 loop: CASSVNRGGNYGYTF. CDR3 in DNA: TGTGCCAGTAGTGTAAACAGGGGGGGTAACTATGGCTACACCTTC.

As DNA, the CDR3 is TGTGCCAGCAGCCAGCGACAAAAAAACATTCAGTACTTC. It is translated as CASSQRQKNIQYF. The chain is built from TRBV7-8 and TRBJ2-4; D call uncertain. CDR3 length equals 13 residues. CDR1 SGHVS and CDR2 FQNEAQ come from the germline V gene. Between the trimmed V and J ends, which lost 5 bases and 4 bases, there was a span of 9 bases. The full variable domain, with the rest looked up from reference TRBV7-8 and TRBJ2-4, is GAGVSQSPRYKVAKRGQDVALRCDPISGHVSLFWYQQALGQGPEFLTYFQNEAQLDKSGLPSDRFFAERPEGSVSTLKIQRTQQEDSAVYLCASSQRQKNIQYFGAGTRLSVL.

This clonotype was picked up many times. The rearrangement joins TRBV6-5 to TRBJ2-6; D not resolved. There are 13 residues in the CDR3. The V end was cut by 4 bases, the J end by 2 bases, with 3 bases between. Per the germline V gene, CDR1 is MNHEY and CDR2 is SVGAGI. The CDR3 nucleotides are TGTGCCAGCAGTTCCCCTGGGGCCAACGTCCTGACTTTC. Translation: CASSSPGANVLTF.

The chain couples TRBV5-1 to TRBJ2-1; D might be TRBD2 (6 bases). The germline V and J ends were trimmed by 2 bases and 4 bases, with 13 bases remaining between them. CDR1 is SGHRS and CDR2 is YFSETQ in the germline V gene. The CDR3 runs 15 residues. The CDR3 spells CASSLSAGYYNEQFF. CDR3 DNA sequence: TGCGCCAGCAGCTTATCCGCGGGGTATTACAATGAGCAGTTCTTC.

DNA of the CDR3: TGTGCCACCAGCAGAGATCGTGAGAACACTGAAGCTTTCTTT. Encoded protein: CATSRDRENTEAFF. The V call is TRBV15, the J call TRBJ1-1; D ambiguous. CDR3 length: 14 amino acids. The V end lost 0 bases, the J end lost 1 base, and 6 bases lay between the germline ends. Germline V CDR1 and CDR2: LNHNV, YYDKDF (reference sequence).

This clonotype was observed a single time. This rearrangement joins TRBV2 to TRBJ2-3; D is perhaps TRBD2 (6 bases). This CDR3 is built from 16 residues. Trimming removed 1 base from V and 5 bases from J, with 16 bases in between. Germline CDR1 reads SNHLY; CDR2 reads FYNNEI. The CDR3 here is CASSEGAGRAKDTQYF. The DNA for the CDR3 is TGTGCCAGCAGTGAAGGGGCGGGACGAGCGAAAGATACGCAGTATTTT.

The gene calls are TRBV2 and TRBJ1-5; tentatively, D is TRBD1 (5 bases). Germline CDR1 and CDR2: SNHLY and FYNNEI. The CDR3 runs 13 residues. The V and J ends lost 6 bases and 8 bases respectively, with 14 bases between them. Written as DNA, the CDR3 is TGTGCCAGCAGCTCGACAGTGATTGAGCCCCAGCATTTT. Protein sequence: CASSSTVIEPQHF.

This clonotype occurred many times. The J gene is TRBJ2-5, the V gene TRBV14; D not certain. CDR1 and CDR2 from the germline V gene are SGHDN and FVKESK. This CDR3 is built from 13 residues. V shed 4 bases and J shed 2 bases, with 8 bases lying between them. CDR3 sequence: CASSPLAQETQYF. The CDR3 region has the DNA TGTGCCAGCAGCCCGCTGGCTCAAGAGACCCAGTACTTC.

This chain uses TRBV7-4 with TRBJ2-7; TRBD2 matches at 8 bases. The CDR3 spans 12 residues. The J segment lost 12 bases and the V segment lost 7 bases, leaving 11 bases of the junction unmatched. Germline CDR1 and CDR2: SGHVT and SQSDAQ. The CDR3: CASTGLAGRLYF. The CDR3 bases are TGTGCCAGCACCGGACTAGCCGGGCGGTTGTACTTC.

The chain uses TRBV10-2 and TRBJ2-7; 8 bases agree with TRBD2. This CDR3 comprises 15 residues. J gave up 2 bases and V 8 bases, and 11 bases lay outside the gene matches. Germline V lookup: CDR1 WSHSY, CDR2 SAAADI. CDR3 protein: CASLPTERGTYEQYF. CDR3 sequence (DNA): TGCGCCAGCCTTCCAACGGAGCGGGGGACCTACGAGCAGTACTTC.

The CDR3 nucleotides are TGCAGTGCGAGTGTTAACTATGGCTACACCTTC. Translation gives CSASVNYGYTF. The chain couples TRBV20-1 to TRBJ1-2; D is undetermined. Per germline, CDR1 DFQATT and CDR2 SNEGSKA (reference sequence). V was pared by 6 bases and J by 1 base, with 6 bases between. The CDR3 covers 11 residues.

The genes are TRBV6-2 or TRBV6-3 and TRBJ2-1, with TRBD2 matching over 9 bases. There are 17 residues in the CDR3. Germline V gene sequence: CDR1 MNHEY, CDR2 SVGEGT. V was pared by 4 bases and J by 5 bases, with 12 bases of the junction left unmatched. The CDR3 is CASSSTPVASGDNEQFF. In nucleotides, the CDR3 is TGTGCCAGCAGTTCTACCCCCGTGGCTAGCGGGGACAATGAGCAGTTCTTC.